The clone carrying this T cell receptor beta chain was seen only once. This record belongs to a study of PD-L1 blockade in urothelial cancer. Across the study: Chemotherapy regimens numbering 0 to 3 had been given to patients. Analyzed time points were 3 weeks (second dose) and 6 weeks after therapy began. Blood gave a median 141,255 T cells.

Here immunoSEQ multiplex PCR was the method, and the copy in TCRdb shows in-frame clones only, minus some. Counted here are approximately 41,000 clones, around four fifths occurring once; the ten biggest clones make up roughly 15%. The junction had 6 bases not matched to a gene; V was cut back by 5 bases and J by 1 base. Germline V gene sequence: CDR1 SGHDN, CDR2 FVKESK. CDR3 length: 15 amino acids. Described time point: pretreatment peripheral blood. The receptor was derived from an elderly man with urothelial cancer. This sequence joins TRBV14 and TRBJ2-5; 8 nucleotides match TRBD2. Specimen: PBMCs, collected around atezolizumab (anti-PD-L1) treatment. The CDR3 region has the DNA TGTGCCAGCAGCTCGATAGCGGGGTCCCAAGAGACCCAGTACTTC. Amino acids: CASSSIAGSQETQYF.